This T cell receptor (beta chain) was sequenced for a study of blood T cell repertoires in COVID-19. Study at large: There were acute and convalescent COVID-19 samples, and they came from the United States, Italy and Spain. T cells, B-cell-depleted T cells, or PBMCs supplied cDNA or gDNA.

Method: immunoSEQ multiplex PCR; TCRdb's copy keeps in-frame clones and lacks some. Altogether about 280,000 clones are present, around nine tenths being singletons, with the ten largest covering 10% to 12%. CDR1 is SGDLS and CDR2 is YYNGEE in the germline V gene. The CDR3 is 12 residues long. Worth noting for this clone: An end of the junction does not agree with germline; a read error may underlie this.

During active infection, Seattle patients enrolled and were then monitored through disease. The receptor was isolated from a woman aged 25 to 39 with COVID-19, enrolled during active disease. Source material: peripheral blood. The chain carries TRBV9 and TRBJ2-1; D not resolved. The CDR3 nucleotides are TGTGCCAGCAGTGCTAGTTGGAATGGGCAGTTCTTC. As protein: CASSASWNGQFF.